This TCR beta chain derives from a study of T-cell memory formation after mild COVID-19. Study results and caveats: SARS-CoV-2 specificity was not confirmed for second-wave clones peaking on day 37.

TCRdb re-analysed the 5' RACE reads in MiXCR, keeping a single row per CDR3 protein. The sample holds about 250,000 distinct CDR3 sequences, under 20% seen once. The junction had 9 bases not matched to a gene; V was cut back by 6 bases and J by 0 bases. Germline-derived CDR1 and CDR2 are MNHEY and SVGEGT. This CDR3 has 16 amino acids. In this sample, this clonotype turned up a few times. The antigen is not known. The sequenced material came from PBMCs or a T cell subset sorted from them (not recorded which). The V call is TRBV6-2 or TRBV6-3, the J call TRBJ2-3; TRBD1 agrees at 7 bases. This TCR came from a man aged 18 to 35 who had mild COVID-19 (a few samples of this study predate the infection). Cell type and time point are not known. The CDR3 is CASRDPGQTSTDTQYF. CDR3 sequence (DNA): TGTGCCAGCAGGGACCCGGGACAGACTAGCACAGATACGCAGTATTTT.